This T cell receptor beta chain was documented in a study of blood T cell repertoires in COVID-19 (dated by TCRdb to about 2020). Background on the whole study: Samples covering the acute and convalescent phases of COVID-19 were provided by collaborators in the United States, Italy and Spain. The material from the prospective study consisted of cDNA or gDNA derived from T cells, B-cell-depleted T cells, or PBMCs. Deeply sampled blood TCRbeta repertoires from subjects exposed to, actively infected with, or recovered from COVID-19 were included in the dataset. A freely available public database, intended as a resource for researchers studying the immune response to SARS-CoV-2, is where the repertoires were released. The samples were drawn from the first 160 participants of the ongoing ImmuneRACE study and from 1,200 or so subjects provided by 6 global collaborators. Nearly every sample came with metadata listing a de-identified subject ID, COVID-19 status, age in years and sex. Where available, HLA class I and class II types were taken from metadata supplied by the sample provider and were not determined by assay-based typing. The investigation overall reported the following: Clinical and demographic metadata were provided uncurated, with the amount varying by source and participant.

For this clone: The specificity of this receptor is unknown. The input lacks base qualities; no much larger clone sits a single base away.

Whole blood was collected in K2EDTA tubes by collaborating institutions according to the institutions' own protocols. For TCRbeta analysis, collaborators shipped samples as frozen whole blood, isolated PBMCs, or DNA extracted from either of those sample types. TCRbeta CDR3 regions were amplified from genomic DNA using the immunoSEQ Assay, a bias-controlled multiplex PCR. From the authors' description of their analysis: The number of nucleated cells in each sample was estimated from the amplification of reference gene primers within the assay. To quantify the absolute abundance of each unique TCRbeta CDR3 rearrangement, sequence reads were collapsed and filtered. For each sample, productive Simpson clonality was calculated by taking the square root of Simpson's diversity index across productive rearrangements. In its TCRdb copy, this immuneACCESS table keeps in-frame sequences only and misses some clones. Where compared with another copy, unresolved V genes explain less than half of these, and the others have no known cause. V and J calls plus clone size are reproduced from that table; the DNA served to infer D and trimming. The sample profile shows 30,000 to 35,000 clones; almost 90% of them were found once. Roughly 5% of the sample lies in the top ten.

In the germline V gene (reference sequence), CDR1 corresponds to LNHDA and CDR2 to SQIVND. Measured from the cysteine to the phenylalanine, the CDR3 is 12 residues long. The CDR3 DNA has 36 bases and is translated from base 1. At the junction V is shortened by 3 bases and J by 13 bases, with 10 bases in between. The source is a woman aged 70-85 years with active COVID-19. Sequenced: peripheral blood. The sequence is built from TRBV19 and TRBJ1-6, with TRBD1 as a weak D call on 5 bases. This receptor has the CDR3 CASSMGGTPLHF. The DNA sequence is TGTGCCAGTAGTATGGGAGGGACCCCCCTCCACTTT. Joined to the reference TRBV19 and TRBJ1-6 proteins, this CDR3 gives the full variable domain: DGGITQSPKYLFRKEGQNVTLSCEQNLNHDAMYWYRQDPGQGLRLIYYSQIVNDFQKGDIAEGYSVSREKKESFPLTVTSAQKNPTAFYLCASSMGGTPLHFGNGTRLTVT.